The present TCR beta chain was sequenced within a study of patients and donors after allogeneic stem cell transplantation (dated by TCRdb to about 2020). Receptor libraries were prepared by RT-PCR. The instrument given in TCRdb is NextSeq 550. Using fastp trimming at Q25 and MiXCR clonotype assembly, TCRdb reanalyzed the public sequencing data and kept in-frame beta chains. Identical CDR3 protein sequences are pooled into one entry, listed with their most common genes and DNA. This sample gives more than 150,000 distinct CDR3 sequences in total; around two fifths of them show up just once. The ten most abundant clones make up approximately 32% of the sample. The germline V gene sets CDR1 to SNHLY and CDR2 to FYNNEI. The CDR3, cysteine through phenylalanine, is 14 amino acids long. Left in the record is the CDR3 DNA by itself, 42 bases read in frame from the first base. Cut back by 4 bases and 1 base, the V and J ends lie 7 bases apart.

On this clonotype itself: The antigen it binds to is not known. No clone much larger than this one lies a single base away; base qualities are absent.

This TCR was recovered from a human donor who was either an allogeneic HSCT recipient or a stem cell or donor lymphocyte infusion donor (not recorded which). It is not recorded whose cells these are; they may come from a transplant donor. The sequenced sample was blood, either unsorted or a sorted T cell fraction (not recorded which). The V and J segments used are TRBV2 and TRBJ2-2; no D gene call is confident. The DNA sequence reads TGTGCCAGCAGTGGACTTTTGAACACCGGGGAGCTGTTTTTT. Its protein is CASSGLLNTGELFF.